Below are 22 T cell receptor beta chains sequenced from a single sample in a study of tumor and adjacent non-tumor tissue in lung cancer (dated by TCRdb to the late 2010s). The library was obtained by multiplex PCR. Sequencing took place on an Illumina HiSeq 2500. TCRbeta libraries were built by three rounds of nested PCR using primers (Table S4), following protocols modified from ARM-PCR. The raw public data were reprocessed by TCRdb itself: fastp quality trimming at Q25, MiXCR clonotype calling, in-frame beta chains only. CDR3 protein duplicates are merged, each entry listing the most common genes and DNA. Here the sample has some 80,000 distinct CDR3 sequences; roughly 80% occur a single time. About half of the sample lies in the top ten. Bulk unsorted tissue served as the source for RNA extraction, and RNA quality was assessed using a NanoDrop ND-1000 and an Agilent 2100. Distant non-tumor tissue taken more than 3 cm from the tumor edge was used as the normal lung sample.

The sequenced sample was distant non-tumor lung tissue. These receptors all come from a man aged 60 to 75 with non-small cell lung cancer.

Concerning this clonotype: This is likely a read error, given that the CDR3 carries no conserved phenylalanine or tryptophan at its end. The chain combines TRBV11-1 with TRBJ1-2; 7 bases are a match to TRBD1. J lost 8 bases, V lost 1 base, and 13 bases had no gene match. Germline CDR1 is SGHAT and CDR2 is FQDESV (reference sequence). CDR3 length: 16 amino acids. CDR3 sequence reads: CASSLEGRGGIYGYTL. CDR3 in DNA: TGTGCCAGCAGCTTAGAGGGACGAGGGGGCATCTACGGCTACACCTTA.

CDR3 sequence (DNA): TGTGCCAGCAGCTTAGATCCAGGGACGGTATATGAGCAGTACTTC. Its protein is CASSLDPGTVYEQYF. The chain couples TRBV11-2 to TRBJ2-1; D is tentatively TRBD1 or TRBD2 (5 bases each). The J call is in doubt because the DNA end fits TRBJ2-7 better. The CDR3 has 15 residues. Germline assignment: CDR1 SGHAT and CDR2 FQNNGV.

In the case of this clonotype: This clone may be a read error of a much larger clone one base away. V gene TRBV4-1 combines with J gene TRBJ1-5, with D unclear. V lost 3 bases to trimming and J lost 8 bases, with 11 bases between them. The V gene's germline CDR1 is MGHRA and CDR2 YSYEKL. The CDR3 totals 13 residues. CDR3 region: CASSQGMSKPQHF. CDR3 sequence (DNA): TGCGCCAGCAGCCAGGGGATGTCTAAGCCCCAGCATTTT.

Concerning this clonotype: The junction shows a germline mismatch at one end, possibly a read error. This sequence joins TRBV11-2 and TRBJ2-1; a weak D match, TRBD1 (5 bases). The CDR3 is made up of 14 amino acids. CDR1 SGHAT and CDR2 FQNNGV come from the germline V gene. CDR3 DNA sequence: TGTGCCAGCAGGTTAGTTGATCAGGACAATGAGCAGTTCTTT. Its translation is CASRLVDQDNEQFF.

A word on this clonotype: A much larger clone sits a single nucleotide away, making a read error possible. This sequence joins TRBV6-6 and TRBJ2-4; TRBD1 aligns across 9 bases. The CDR3 has 14 residues. CDR1 is MNHNY, CDR2 SVGAGI, per germline (reference sequence). CDR3 in amino acids: CASSPDRGANIHYF. In nucleotides, the CDR3 is TGTGCCAGCAGCCCGGACAGGGGCGCAAACATTCACTACTTC.

Notes on this clonotype: A read error may explain this, as a much larger clone is one base away. The conserved phenylalanine or tryptophan normally closing the CDR3 is absent here, so this likely arose from a read error. This chain joins TRBV7-8 and TRBJ1-2; 12 nucleotides line up with TRBD1. This CDR3 spans 15 amino acids. J lost 3 bases, V lost 5 bases, and 4 bases had no gene match. CDR1 and CDR2 from the germline V gene are SGHVS and FQNEAQ. The CDR3 sequence is CASSRDRGLHYGYTL. DNA for the CDR3: TGTGCCAGCAGCAGGGACAGGGGGCTTCACTATGGCTACACCTTA.

The chain has TRBV11-3 and TRBJ2-1; D not certain. The CDR3 extends over 15 amino acids. The ends were cut back, 5 bases at V and 14 bases at J, with 25 bases in the middle. From germline, CDR1 is SGHNT and CDR2 YENEEA. The CDR3 loop is CASSHDKESYNEKFF. The CDR3 DNA sequence: TGTGCCAGCAGCCACGACAAAGAATCCTACAATGAAAAGTTCTTC.

This clonotype was seen many times. This chain joins TRBV29-1 and TRBJ1-5; D unresolved. CDR1 is SQVTM and CDR2 is ANQGSEA in the germline V gene. The CDR3 runs 12 residues. V was shortened by 4 bases and J by 6 bases, with 10 bases between the two germline ends. The CDR3 sequence is CSVGERGQPQHF. For the CDR3, the DNA is TGCAGCGTTGGGGAGAGAGGTCAGCCCCAGCATTTT.

Worth noting for this clonotype: Given a much more abundant clone one base away, this may be a read error. This chain joins TRBV6-2 or TRBV6-3 and TRBJ2-3; D ambiguous. Germline lookup yields CDR1 MNHEY and CDR2 SVGEGT. Trimming left V 5 bases short and J 4 bases short, with 10 bases between. This CDR3 spans 13 amino acids. In DNA, the CDR3 is TGTGCCAGCAGTCCAGATTACCCAGATACGCAGTATTTT. It yields the protein CASSPDYPDTQYF.

In its sample, this clonotype was seen once. This chain connects TRBV6-5 to TRBJ2-7, with TRBD2 as a possible D gene (5 bases). V lost 0 bases to trimming and J lost 2 bases, with 14 bases between them. The germline V gene has CDR1 MNHEY and CDR2 SVGAGI. The length of the CDR3 is 16 residues. The CDR3 sequence: CASSYSSIGVTYEQYF. The CDR3, as DNA: TGTGCCAGCAGTTACTCATCTATCGGGGTCACCTACGAGCAGTACTTC.

This clonotype came up once. The junction departs from germline at one end; a sequencing error may be responsible. The chain recombines TRBV30 with TRBJ2-2; D is perhaps TRBD2 (6 bases). The germline V gene has CDR1 GTSNPN and CDR2 SVGIG (reference sequence). This CDR3 spans 14 amino acids. The CDR3 loop is CTWSVTRGTGELFF. The CDR3 nucleotides read TGTACCTGGAGTGTGACACGGGGGACCGGGGAGCTGTTTTTT.

As concerns this clonotype: One base away lies a much larger clone, so this may be a sequencing read error. V usage is TRBV5-4 and J usage is TRBJ2-4, with D perhaps given as TRBD1 or TRBD2 (5 bases each). CDR1 is SGHNT and CDR2 is YYREEE in the germline V gene (reference sequence). There are 15 residues in the CDR3. CDR3 bases: TGTGACAGCAGCTTGGCCGGGGCGACCAAAAACATTCAGTACTTC. Its translation: CDSSLAGATKNIQYF.

The gene calls are TRBV11-2 and TRBJ2-5; possible D gene TRBD2, 6 bases. Germline lookup yields CDR1 SGHAT and CDR2 FQNNGV. The CDR3 contains 14 residues. The CDR3 coding sequence is TGTACAAGCAGCTCCGGAGGGGTTCTGGAGACCCAGTACTTC. It encodes CTSSSGGVLETQYF.

CDR3 coding DNA: TGTGCCAGCAGCTTAGATAGACTAACAGGAGTAGGTAATGAGCAGTTCTTC. Translation gives CASSLDRLTGVGNEQFF. The chain employs TRBV11-3 and TRBJ2-1; the D call may be TRBD1 or TRBD2 (5 bases each). The length of the CDR3 is 17 residues. The V end lost 0 bases, the J end lost 7 bases, and 19 bases lay between the germline ends. Germline-derived CDR1 and CDR2 are SGHNT and YENEEA.

Turning to this clonotype: One junction end disagrees with the germline gene, perhaps due to a read error. The V gene is TRBV6-5, the J gene TRBJ2-7; D is undetermined. This CDR3 comprises 16 residues. Germline V gene lookup returns CDR1 MNHEY and CDR2 SVGAGI. This CDR3 reads CVSSYSDIGQYYEQYF. The CDR3, as DNA: TGTGTCAGCAGTTACTCGGATATTGGTCAGTACTACGAGCAGTACTTC.

Only one count was recorded for this clonotype. The rearrangement links TRBV6-4 to TRBJ2-3; TRBD1 or TRBD2 may be the D gene (6 bases each). CDR1 is MRHNA, CDR2 SNTAGT, per germline. There are 15 residues in the CDR3. Trimming left V 2 bases short and J 4 bases short, with 13 bases between. The DNA for the CDR3 is TGTGCCAGCAGTGACGAGGGGGGATCCGCAGATACGCAGTATTTT. Residues: CASSDEGGSADTQYF.

A word on this clonotype: Because it lacks the conserved phenylalanine or tryptophan at the end, this CDR3 is likely a read error. No DNA is shown, since the ends of the CDR3 on it are uncertain; the CDR3 is the one TCRdb lists. This rearrangement joins TRBV29-1 to TRBJ1-2. Germline loops: CDR1 SQVTM, CDR2 ANQGSEA. The CDR3 spans 12 residues, counting both ends. CDR3: CSVSTASYGYTY.

This clonotype was seen a handful of times. The chain carries TRBV11-2 and TRBJ1-2; no clear D. The CDR3 covers 15 residues. Trimming pared 4 bases from V and 3 bases from J, leaving 15 bases between. Germline V gives CDR1 SGHAT, CDR2 FQNNGV. The CDR3 DNA reads TGTGCCAGCAGCTCCAGGACCGTTGCGGACTATGGCTACACCTTC. This sequence encodes CASSSRTVADYGYTF.

This clonotype has a handful of counts. CDR3: CASTPRGGLTDTQYF. The CDR3 DNA reads TGTGCCAGCACCCCCCGGGGGGGCCTGACAGATACGCAGTATTTT. The chain joins TRBV7-9 to TRBJ2-3, with 8 positions matching TRBD2. Germline CDR1 and CDR2: SEHNR and FQNEAQ (reference sequence). CDR3 length equals 15 residues. V lost 7 bases and J lost 3; bases outside the gene matches: 9.

As for this clonotype: One end of the junction fails to match germline, which may point to a read error. The chain is built from TRBV11-3 and TRBJ2-1; 13 bases match TRBD2. The CDR3 extends over 15 amino acids. CDR1 and CDR2 from the germline V gene are SGHNT and YENEEA. CDR3 residues: CASTPTSGGAHDQFF. In DNA form, the CDR3 reads TGCGCCAGCACACCAACTAGCGGGGGGGCCCATGATCAGTTCTTC.

Concerning this clonotype itself: An end of the junction differs from the germline gene, which may be a read error. The chain combines TRBV10-1 with TRBJ2-7, with 10 bases lining up with TRBD1. This CDR3 is 13 amino acids long. Germline CDR1 is WNHNN and CDR2 is SYGVQD (reference sequence). CDR3 in DNA: TGTGCCAGCAGGAGACAGGGGGCATACGAGCGGTACTTC. Translation: CASRRQGAYERYF.

This clonotype was detected only once. A much larger clone sits a single nucleotide away, making a read error possible. The CDR3 nucleotides read TGTGCCAGCAGTGAAGGGGGACGGGGGCACAATGAGCAGTTCTTC. Its protein is CASSEGGRGHNEQFF. The genes are TRBV6-4 and TRBJ2-1; either TRBD1 or TRBD2 may supply D (6 bases each). Germline V gene data show CDR1 as MRHNA and CDR2 as SNTAGT. V was cut by 3 bases and J by 5 bases, with 14 bases left in between. This CDR3 has 15 amino acids.